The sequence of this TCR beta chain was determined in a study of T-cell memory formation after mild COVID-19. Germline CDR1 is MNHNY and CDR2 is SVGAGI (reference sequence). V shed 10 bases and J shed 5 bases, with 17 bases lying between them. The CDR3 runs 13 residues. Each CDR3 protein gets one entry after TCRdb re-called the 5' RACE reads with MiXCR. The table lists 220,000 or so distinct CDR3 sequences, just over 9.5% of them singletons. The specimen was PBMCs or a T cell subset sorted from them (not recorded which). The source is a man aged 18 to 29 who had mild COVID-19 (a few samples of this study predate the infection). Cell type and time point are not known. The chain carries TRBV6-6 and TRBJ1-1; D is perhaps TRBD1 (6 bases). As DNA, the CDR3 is TGTGCCACCGCCGCCGGGGGCATAACTGAAGCTTTCTTT. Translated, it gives CATAAGGITEAFF.